The clone carrying this TCR beta chain was seen a handful of times. Its antigen remains unidentified. The sample is drawn from a study of post-analysis software for immune sequencing data. Study-wide context: Multiple sclerosis in the patients followed relapsing-remitting, secondary progressive and progressive-relapsing courses. Broader study findings: Under F measure analysis, samples from one preparation batch co-clustered strongly. Among about 5 TRBV segments more frequent in patients than controls were TRBV5-6, TRBV5-1 and TRBV20-1.

Losses at the gene ends were 4 bases for V and 1 base for J; bases not matched to a gene: 7. The germline V gene encodes CDR1 SGHRS and CDR2 YFSETQ. There are 16 residues in the CDR3. The TCR beta cDNA libraries contained unique molecular identifiers. It was from roughly 1.1 to 9.2 million T cells that about 500,000 cDNA molecules came. TCRdb fed the PCR reads into MiXCR, producing one record per CDR3 protein. The sample comprises about 540,000 distinct CDR3 sequences, under 40% of which are singletons, and about 6% rests with the top ten. The receptor was derived from a girl aged 2-17 years with multiple sclerosis. What was sequenced was blood. This chain connects TRBV5-1 to TRBJ2-2, with 7 bases fitting TRBD1. CDR3 nucleotides: TGCGCCAGCAGCGATCGACAGGGACAGAACACCGGGGAGCTGTTTTTT. This gives the protein CASSDRQGQNTGELFF.